The present T cell receptor beta chain was sequenced within a study of blood T cell repertoires in COVID-19. Sequencing used immunoSEQ multiplex PCR; TCRdb keeps in-frame clones, though not all of them. The sample lists 250,000 or so clones, approximately 81% occurring once. V lost 5 bases and J 5 bases, leaving 13 bases between the germline ends. The V gene's germline CDR1 is SGHRS and CDR2 YFSETQ. CDR3 length: 13 residues. The gene calls are TRBV5-1 and TRBJ2-5; D is perhaps TRBD2 (6 bases). The sample consisted of PBMCs or T cells enriched from blood (not recorded which). The clonotype was recovered from a woman aged 45-65 years who had been exposed to COVID-19. Written as DNA, the CDR3 is TGCGCCAGCAGTTCGGGGGTCACGGAGACCCAGTACTTC. This codes for CASSSGVTETQYF.